This TCR beta chain was identified during a study of blood T cells in healthy people across ages. Overall study results and limits: In these data, TCR beta diversity tracked strongly with naive T cell percentage.

The CDR3 totals 15 residues. The V segment lost 4 bases and the J segment 2 bases; nucleotides outside the gene matches: 3. CDR1 and CDR2 from the germline V gene are SGHRS and YFSETQ. It was with a sample-barcoded 5' primer and a J-beta primer mix that a second PCR of roughly 6 to 12 cycles was run. A tag from a template-switch adaptor with 12 random nucleotides marked each cDNA molecule. TCRdb reprocessed the 5' RACE reads with MiXCR, giving one entry per CDR3 protein. The sample lists about 780,000 distinct CDR3 sequences; about 45% were seen once. As concerns this clonotype: Its antigen is undetermined.

Every sample yielded at least 7 million isolated PBMCs. The sample taken for sequencing was blood. The TCR originated in an elderly man in good health. This chain uses TRBV5-1 with TRBJ1-2; 12 bases align to TRBD1. This CDR3 reads CASSTGQGANYGYTF. CDR3 DNA sequence: TGCGCCAGCAGCACGGGACAGGGGGCCAACTATGGCTACACCTTC.